This T cell receptor (beta chain) emerged from a study of T cells in Graves' hyperthyroidism and ophthalmopathy. General observations from the study: Through a model of 13 V-J features, ophthalmopathy was separated from stable hyperthyroidism.

CDR1 and CDR2 (germline): MNHEY, SVGEGT. Trimming left V 3 bases short and J 7 bases short, with 6 bases between. This CDR3 contains 12 residues. The table lists this clonotype with many counts. Its specificity is not known. It was RNA transcripts that yielded the amplified TCR beta CDR3 regions. A set of HTBI primers served as the primers for a first-round RT-PCR of the TCR CDR3. TCRdb processed the multiplex PCR reads anew with MiXCR; each CDR3 protein has one entry. The table includes under 400,000 distinct CDR3 sequences, 15% detected once. The sequence derives from a woman aged 60-70 years with Graves' ophthalmopathy. Sequenced input: blood. The chain has TRBV6-2 or TRBV6-3 and TRBJ2-2; D not certain. CDR3 in amino acids: CASSYVNGELFF. CDR3 bases: TGTGCCAGCAGTTATGTCAACGGGGAGCTGTTTTTT.